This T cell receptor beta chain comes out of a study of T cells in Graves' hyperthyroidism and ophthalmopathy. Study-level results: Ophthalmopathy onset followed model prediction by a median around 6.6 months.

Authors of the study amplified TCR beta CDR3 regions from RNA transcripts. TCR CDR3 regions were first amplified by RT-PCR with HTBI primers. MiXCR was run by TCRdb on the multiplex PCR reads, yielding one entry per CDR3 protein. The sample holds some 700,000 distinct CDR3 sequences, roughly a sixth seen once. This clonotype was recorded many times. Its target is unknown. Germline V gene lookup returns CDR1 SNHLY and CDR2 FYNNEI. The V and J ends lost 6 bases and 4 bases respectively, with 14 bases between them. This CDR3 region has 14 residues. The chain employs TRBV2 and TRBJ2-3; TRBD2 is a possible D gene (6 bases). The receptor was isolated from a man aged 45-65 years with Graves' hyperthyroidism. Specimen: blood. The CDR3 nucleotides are TGTGCCAGCAGACAACGGGAGCCTTCAGATACGCAGTATTTT. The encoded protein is CASRQREPSDTQYF.